Listed below are T cell receptor beta chains from one sample, sequenced in a study of blood T cell repertoires in COVID-19. Some clones are missing from TCRdb's copy, which holds only in-frame ones; the method was immunoSEQ multiplex PCR. The sample includes about 81,000 clones, around 82% of them seen just once. The specimen was peripheral blood. These receptor sequences come from a man aged 60-69 years with acute or convalescent COVID-19. The CDR3 runs from the conserved cysteine through the conserved F or W. The order of the fields is CDR3 length, D gene, J gene, clone size, V gene, CDR3 protein, CDR3 DNA. A D gene is named only where the DNA matches it firmly. Size tells how often a clone was seen (once, few, many) or the class of an expanded clone, and some rows leave it out.

length: 15
D: TRBD1
J: TRBJ2-7
size: .
V: TRBV18
CDR3: CASSPAGTGYPEQYF
DNA: TGTGCCAGCTCACCGGCCGGGACAGGGTATCCAGAGCAGTACTTC

length: 13
D: .
J: TRBJ2-3
size: once
V: TRBV9
CDR3: CASSSQNTDTQYF
DNA: TGTGCCAGCAGCTCACAGAACACAGATACGCAGTATTTT

length: 15
D: TRBD1
J: TRBJ2-7
size: few
V: TRBV14
CDR3: CASSQVGWTGAEQYF
DNA: TGTGCCAGCAGCCAAGTAGGTTGGACAGGGGCCGAGCAGTACTTC

length: 12
D: TRBD2
J: TRBJ2-3
size: once
V: TRBV7-6
CDR3: CASSTGLAKQYF
DNA: TGTGCCAGCAGCACAGGACTAGCAAAGCAGTATTTT

length: 19
D: .
J: TRBJ1-5
size: .
V: TRBV12-5
CDR3: CASGLWQGRVFSSNQPQHF
DNA: TGTGCTAGTGGTTTGTGGCAGGGGCGGGTATTTAGTAGCAATCAGCCCCAGCATTTT

length: 15
D: TRBD1
J: TRBJ2-7
size: once
V: TRBV4-3
CDR3: CASSQEGQGRYEQYF
DNA: TGCGCCAGCAGCCAAGAGGGACAGGGTCGCTACGAGCAGTACTTC

length: 15
D: TRBD1
J: TRBJ2-7
size: .
V: TRBV18
CDR3: CASSTTGTGGSEQYF
DNA: TGTGCCAGCTCTACCACCGGGACAGGGGGCTCCGAGCAGTACTTC

length: 14
D: .
J: TRBJ1-6
size: once
V: TRBV5-6
CDR3: CASSLSGHNSPLHF
DNA: TGTGCCAGCAGCTTGTCAGGGCACAATTCACCCCTCCACTTT

length: 13
D: .
J: TRBJ1-5
size: .
V: TRBV6-2/TRBV6-3
CDR3: CASSDRQDQPQHF
DNA: TGTGCCAGCAGTGACAGGCAGGATCAGCCCCAGCATTTT

length: 15
D: .
J: TRBJ2-6
size: .
V: TRBV5-4
CDR3: CASSLGGSGANVLTF
DNA: TGTGCCAGCAGCTTAGGGGGAAGTGGGGCCAACGTCCTGACTTTC

length: 15
D: .
J: TRBJ1-6
size: .
V: TRBV6-1
CDR3: CASSTRTGVLSPLHF
DNA: TGTGCCAGCAGTACCAGGACGGGGGTCCTTTCACCCCTCCACTTT

length: 12
D: TRBD1
J: TRBJ2-7
size: .
V: TRBV6-2/TRBV6-3
CDR3: CASSLNRGEQYF
DNA: TGTGCCAGCAGCCTTAACAGGGGCGAGCAGTACTTC

length: 13
D: .
J: TRBJ2-2
size: .
V: TRBV12-3/TRBV12-4
CDR3: CASSAGTFGELFF
DNA: TGTGCCAGCAGCGCGGGGACTTTCGGGGAGCTGTTTTTT

length: 16
D: TRBD2
J: TRBJ2-1
size: .
V: TRBV18
CDR3: CASSPPTGGASNEQFF
DNA: TGTGCCAGCTCACCACCGACGGGAGGTGCCTCCAATGAGCAGTTCTTC

length: 14
D: TRBD2
J: TRBJ2-7
size: .
V: TRBV30
CDR3: CAWSTPSGSYEQYF
DNA: TGTGCCTGGTCCACCCCTAGCGGGAGTTACGAGCAGTACTTC

length: 12
D: .
J: TRBJ1-1
size: few
V: TRBV6-6
CDR3: CASNDRHTEAFF
DNA: TGTGCCAGCAATGACAGGCATACTGAAGCTTTCTTT

length: 17
D: .
J: TRBJ1-4
size: .
V: TRBV18
CDR3: CASSPFKSGATNEKLFF
DNA: TGTGCCAGCTCCCCCTTCAAGTCAGGGGCAACTAATGAAAAACTGTTTTTT

length: 13
D: TRBD2
J: TRBJ2-7
size: once
V: TRBV7-2
CDR3: CASSLERELEQYF
DNA: TGTGCCAGCAGCTTAGAGCGGGAGTTAGAGCAGTACTTC

length: 15
D: TRBD1
J: TRBJ1-3
size: few
V: TRBV5-1
CDR3: CASSLQGDSGNTIYF
DNA: TGCGCCAGCAGCTTACAGGGGGATTCTGGAAACACCATATATTTT

length: 15
D: TRBD2
J: TRBJ2-5
size: once
V: TRBV6-5
CDR3: CASSSYSGSTETQYF
DNA: TGTGCCAGCAGTTCCTATAGCGGGAGTACCGAGACCCAGTACTTC

length: 13
D: TRBD1
J: TRBJ1-1
size: .
V: TRBV2
CDR3: CASSGQGVTEAFF
DNA: TGTGCCAGCAGCGGCCAGGGGGTGACTGAAGCTTTCTTT

length: 16
D: .
J: TRBJ1-5
size: few
V: TRBV19
CDR3: CASNLLQGVSNQPQHF
DNA: TGTGCCAGTAACTTACTACAGGGTGTTAGCAATCAGCCCCAGCATTTT

length: 15
D: .
J: TRBJ1-6
size: .
V: TRBV5-6
CDR3: CASSIGQGQNSPLHF
DNA: TGTGCCAGCAGCATCGGGCAGGGGCAGAATTCACCCCTCCACTTT

length: 13
D: .
J: TRBJ2-7
size: .
V: TRBV7-2
CDR3: CASSPSSNYEQYF
DNA: TGTGCCAGCAGCCCTTCGAGCAACTACGAGCAGTACTTC

length: 17
D: .
J: TRBJ2-7
size: .
V: TRBV6-1
CDR3: CASSEVGGGTLGYEQYF
DNA: TGTGCCAGCAGTGAAGTTGGGGGCGGTACCCTGGGCTACGAGCAGTACTTC

length: 12
D: .
J: TRBJ1-1
size: .
V: TRBV12-3/TRBV12-4
CDR3: CASSLNGRETFF
DNA: TGTGCCAGCAGTTTGAACGGGAGAGAAACTTTCTTT

length: 13
D: TRBD1
J: TRBJ1-4
size: once
V: TRBV30
CDR3: CAGRQGRIEKLFF
DNA: TGTGCCGGGAGACAGGGCCGAATTGAAAAACTGTTTTTT

length: 14
D: .
J: TRBJ2-4
size: .
V: TRBV7-2
CDR3: CASSPRGAKNIQYF
DNA: TGTGCCAGCAGCCCAAGGGGTGCCAAAAACATTCAGTACTTC

length: 16
D: TRBD1
J: TRBJ2-7
size: .
V: TRBV3-1/TRBV3-2
CDR3: CASSQRDSLFSKVQYF
DNA: TGTGCCAGCAGCCAGAGGGACAGTTTGTTTTCCAAAGTGCAGTACTTC

length: 16
D: .
J: TRBJ1-4
size: .
V: TRBV7-2
CDR3: CASSLGTPSTNEKLFF
DNA: TGTGCCAGCAGCCTGGGGACACCTTCAACTAATGAAAAACTGTTTTTT

length: 15
D: TRBD1
J: TRBJ1-6
size: few
V: TRBV6-5
CDR3: CASSLTGVYNSPLHF
DNA: TGTGCCAGCAGCCTGACAGGGGTATATAATTCACCCCTCCACTTT

length: 14
D: .
J: TRBJ2-1
size: .
V: TRBV6-5
CDR3: CASSPRGGVNEQFF
DNA: TGTGCCAGCAGCCCAAGGGGGGGCGTGAATGAGCAGTTCTTC

length: 16
D: .
J: TRBJ2-1
size: .
V: TRBV28
CDR3: CASSPGLTGRRYEQFF
DNA: TGTGCCAGCAGTCCTGGCCTGACAGGTCGACGGTATGAGCAGTTCTTC

length: 14
D: TRBD1
J: TRBJ2-7
size: .
V: TRBV6-2/TRBV6-3
CDR3: CASSSGQDRYEQYF
DNA: TGTGCCAGCAGTTCCGGACAGGACCGCTACGAGCAGTACTTC

length: 13
D: .
J: TRBJ2-3
size: .
V: TRBV24-1
CDR3: CATSPQGSDTQYF
DNA: TGTGCCACCAGTCCCCAGGGTTCAGATACGCAGTATTTT

length: 14
D: TRBD2
J: TRBJ2-7
size: .
V: TRBV2
CDR3: CASRKSGDGYEQYF
DNA: TGTGCCAGCAGGAAGAGCGGGGATGGCTACGAGCAGTACTTC

length: 15
D: .
J: TRBJ2-5
size: .
V: TRBV6-2/TRBV6-3
CDR3: CASSYYGGNEETQYF
DNA: TGTGCCAGCAGTTATTATGGCGGGAATGAGGAGACCCAGTACTTC

length: 14
D: .
J: TRBJ2-2
size: .
V: TRBV4-3
CDR3: CASGRGGAGGELFF
DNA: TGCGCCAGTGGGAGGGGGGGCGCAGGCGGGGAGCTGTTTTTT

length: 14
D: TRBD1
J: TRBJ1-1
size: .
V: TRBV14
CDR3: CASSQKAGGTEAFF
DNA: TGTGCCAGCAGCCAAAAAGCAGGGGGGACTGAAGCTTTCTTT

length: 11
D: .
J: TRBJ1-2
size: once
V: TRBV20-1
CDR3: CSAGRGDGYTF
DNA: TGCAGTGCTGGTCGTGGAGATGGCTACACCTTC

length: 13
D: .
J: TRBJ1-1
size: .
V: TRBV25-1
CDR3: CASSDPDIAEAFF
DNA: TGTGCCAGCAGTGACCCGGACATAGCTGAAGCTTTCTTT

length: 17
D: TRBD2
J: TRBJ2-7
size: .
V: TRBV2
CDR3: CASSSASGGPSSYEQYF
DNA: TGTGCCAGCAGTTCGGCTAGCGGGGGACCCAGCTCCTACGAGCAGTACTTC

length: 15
D: .
J: TRBJ1-2
size: .
V: TRBV27
CDR3: CASSLPGQISYGYTF
DNA: TGTGCCAGCAGTTTACCAGGGCAAATTAGCTATGGCTACACCTTC

length: 10
D: .
J: TRBJ1-5
size: .
V: TRBV20-1
CDR3: CSASRQPQHF
DNA: TGCAGTGCGTCGCGGCAGCCCCAGCATTTT

length: 15
D: TRBD1
J: TRBJ2-5
size: .
V: TRBV7-3
CDR3: CASSTGTGQQETQYF
DNA: TGTGCCAGCAGCACTGGGACAGGGCAACAAGAGACCCAGTACTTC

length: 15
D: TRBD2
J: TRBJ2-3
size: few
V: TRBV9
CDR3: CASSFGGVGTDTQYF
DNA: TGTGCCAGCAGCTTCGGGGGGGTCGGCACAGATACGCAGTATTTT

length: 16
D: .
J: TRBJ2-2
size: few
V: TRBV11-3
CDR3: CASSPQGPPNTGELFF
DNA: TGTGCCAGCAGTCCCCAGGGGCCGCCCAACACCGGGGAGCTGTTTTTT

length: 13
D: .
J: TRBJ1-5
size: .
V: TRBV21-1
CDR3: CASSKVGGQPQHF
DNA: TGTGCCAGCAGCAAAGTTGGAGGTCAGCCCCAGCATTTT

length: 15
D: TRBD2
J: TRBJ2-5
size: once
V: TRBV15
CDR3: CATSRGTSGQETQYF
DNA: TGTGCCACCAGCAGGGGGACTAGCGGCCAAGAGACCCAGTACTTC

length: 15
D: .
J: TRBJ2-4
size: .
V: TRBV28
CDR3: CASSFFSVAKNIQYF
DNA: TGTGCCAGCAGTTTTTTTTCGGTAGCCAAAAACATTCAGTACTTC

length: 15
D: .
J: TRBJ1-5
size: .
V: TRBV6-6
CDR3: CASSYELQVNQPQHF
DNA: TGTGCCAGCAGTTACGAATTACAGGTCAATCAGCCCCAGCATTTT

length: 15
D: .
J: TRBJ1-5
size: .
V: TRBV7-8
CDR3: CASSPQGREGQPQHF
DNA: TGTGCCAGCAGCCCCCAAGGACGGGAAGGTCAGCCCCAGCATTTT

length: 12
D: .
J: TRBJ2-7
size: .
V: TRBV10-3
CDR3: CAISESRTDAYF
DNA: TGTGCCATCAGTGAGTCGCGAACCGATGCGTACTTC